Listed below are T cell receptor beta chains from one sample, sequenced in a study of blood T cells in healthy people across ages. MiXCR, run by TCRdb on the 5' RACE reads, gives a single entry per CDR3 protein. This sample has 1.5 million to 2 million distinct CDR3 sequences, with approximately 28% found just once. The specimen sequenced was blood. These receptors were taken from a woman aged 25 to 45 in good health. The CDR3 runs from the conserved cysteine through the conserved F or W. D genes are given only for firm matches. Clone size is stated in some rows and not others, as once, few, many or a class when expanded.

v_gene	j_gene	abundance	d_gene	CDR3nt	CDR3aa
TRBV4-1	TRBJ2-1	-	TRBD2	TGCGCCAGCAGCCAAAACCCTACTAGCGGGGGTAACAATGAGCAGTTCTTC	CASSQNPTSGGNNEQFF
TRBV12-3/TRBV12-4	TRBJ1-3	-	-	TGTGCCAGCAGTTTATTGGGAGCCGGAAACACCATATATTTT	CASSLLGAGNTIYF
TRBV6-5	TRBJ1-5	few	TRBD1	TGTGCCAGCAGACCCGACAGGGGAGGCAATCAGCCCCAGCATTTT	CASRPDRGGNQPQHF
TRBV12-3/TRBV12-4	TRBJ1-4	few	TRBD1	TGTGCCAGCGTAGGACAGGGATCTAATGAAAAACTGTTTTTT	CASVGQGSNEKLFF
TRBV20-1	TRBJ2-1	-	-	TGCAGGGCCCAACACTACAATGAGCAGTTCTTC	CRAQHYNEQFF
TRBV27	TRBJ2-5	many	TRBD1	TGTGCCAGCAGTGGTGAAACAGGGGAAGGAGTGGAGACCCAGTACTTC	CASSGETGEGVETQYF
TRBV12-3/TRBV12-4	TRBJ1-2	many	TRBD1	TGTGCCAGCAGCGCCCAAGGACAGGGACCCTTCTATGGCTACACCTTC	CASSAQGQGPFYGYTF
TRBV12-3/TRBV12-4	TRBJ2-7	few	-	TGTGCCAGCAGTTTCAGCTCAGGGGCTCGCGAGCAGTACTTC	CASSFSSGAREQYF
TRBV7-2	TRBJ2-3	few	-	TGTGCCAGCAGCTTCGGGGGACGCCCGAGCACAGATACGCAGTATTTT	CASSFGGRPSTDTQYF
TRBV5-1	TRBJ2-1	-	-	TGCGCCAGCAGCTTGACGGCAAAATACAATGAGCAGTTCTTC	CASSLTAKYNEQFF